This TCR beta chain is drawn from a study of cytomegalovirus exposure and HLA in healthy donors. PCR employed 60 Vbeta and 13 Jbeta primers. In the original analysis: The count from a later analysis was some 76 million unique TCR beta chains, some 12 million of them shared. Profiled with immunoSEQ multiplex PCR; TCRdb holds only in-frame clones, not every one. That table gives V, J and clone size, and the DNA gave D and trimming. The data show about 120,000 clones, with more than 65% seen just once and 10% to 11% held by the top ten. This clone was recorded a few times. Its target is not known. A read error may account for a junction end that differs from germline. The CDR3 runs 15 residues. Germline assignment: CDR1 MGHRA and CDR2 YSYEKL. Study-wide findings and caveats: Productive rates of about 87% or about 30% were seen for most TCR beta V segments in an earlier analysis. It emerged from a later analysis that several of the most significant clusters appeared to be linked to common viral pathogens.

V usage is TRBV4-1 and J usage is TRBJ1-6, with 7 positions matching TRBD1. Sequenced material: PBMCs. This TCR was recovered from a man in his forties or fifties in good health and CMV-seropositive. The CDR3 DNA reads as TGCGCCAGCAGCCAACACGGACAGGCCGATTCAGCCCTCCACTTT. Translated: CASSQHGQADSALHF.